Following are 24 T cell receptor beta chains from one sample sequenced in a study of T cell responses to AZD1222 COVID-19 vaccine. The assay was immunoSEQ multiplex PCR, and TCRdb's table has in-frame clones only and misses some. This sample carries 130,000 to 150,000 clones, 80% to 95% of them seen once, and the ten largest clones take about 3%. The sample here was peripheral blood, taken on day 0 of AZD1222 vaccination. These receptor sequences come from an adult in good health.

CDR3 sequence reads: CASSIPLGGYSNQPQHF. The CDR3 DNA reads as TGTGCCAGTAGTATCCCCCTCGGGGGCTATAGCAATCAGCCCCAGCATTTT. The chain uses TRBV19 and TRBJ1-5, with D perhaps matching TRBD1 (6 bases). Germline V CDR1 and CDR2: LNHDA, SQIVND (reference sequence). The V end lost 3 bases, the J end lost 0 bases, and 15 bases lay between the germline ends. The CDR3 runs to 17 residues.

J is TRBJ1-2 and V is TRBV6-2 or TRBV6-3; TRBD1 aligns across 8 bases. The germline V gene encodes CDR1 MNHEY and CDR2 SVGEGT. CDR3 length: 15 residues. J gave up 4 bases and V 2 bases, and 6 bases lay outside the gene matches. This chain's CDR3 is CASSYRTGRGYGYTF. The CDR3 bases are TGTGCCAGCAGTTACAGGACAGGGCGAGGCTATGGCTACACCTTC.

The rearrangement joins TRBV4-1 to TRBJ1-3; no clear D. Trimming left V 1 base short and J 1 base short, with 11 bases between. This CDR3 spans 16 amino acids. Germline CDR1 is MGHRA and CDR2 is YSYEKL. CDR3 DNA sequence: TGCGCCAGCAGCCAAGTCCACGGCACTTCTGGAAACACCATATATTTT. This translates into CASSQVHGTSGNTIYF.

Only a few counts were recorded for this clone. The gene calls are TRBV30 and TRBJ1-2, with 7 bases matching TRBD1. Germline V lookup: CDR1 GTSNPN, CDR2 SVGIG (reference sequence). J was trimmed by 5 bases and V by 6 bases; bases with no gene match: 3. This CDR3 has 11 residues. CDR3 nucleotide sequence: TGTGCCTGCGGGACAGATTATGGCTACACCTTC. The encoded protein is CACGTDYGYTF. Variable domain in full (rest from reference TRBV30 and TRBJ1-2): SQTIHQWPATLVQPVGSPLSLECTVEGTSNPNLYWYRQAAGRGLQLLFYSVGIGQISSEVPQNLSASRPQDRQFILSSKKLLLSDSGFYLCACGTDYGYTFGSGTRLTVV.

The J gene is TRBJ1-2, the V gene TRBV7-8, with a possible D match to TRBD1 (5 bases). Trimming removed 7 bases at V and 4 bases at J, with 19 bases between. The germline gives CDR1 SGHVS, CDR2 FQNEAQ. The CDR3 has 15 amino acids. The DNA for the CDR3 is TGTGCCAGCACCCCGAGTGGGGACCCGGGCTATGGCTACACCTTC. Amino acid sequence: CASTPSGDPGYGYTF.

The sample holds one count of this clone. V gene TRBV6-5 combines with J gene TRBJ1-3; D is undetermined. V lost 2 bases, J lost 8 bases, and 10 bases lay in between. There are 13 residues in the CDR3. Germline loops: CDR1 MNHEY, CDR2 SVGAGI. The DNA of the CDR3 is TGTGCCAGCAGTTACGACCCTAGCGACACCATATATTTT. Protein product: CASSYDPSDTIYF.

CDR3 nucleotides: TGTGCCAGCCAAGAAGGGACAGGGGGCTTTAACACCGGGGAGCTGTTTTTT. Translation: CASQEGTGGFNTGELFF. V and J are TRBV18 and TRBJ2-2; 12 bases are shared with TRBD1. CDR1 KGHSH and CDR2 LQKENI come from the germline V gene. The CDR3 loop spans 17 amino acids. Trimming at V came to 8 bases and at J to 2 bases, leaving 9 bases not matched to a gene.

The V gene is TRBV7-6, the J gene TRBJ2-1, with 7 bases identical to TRBD2. Germline CDR1 SGHVS, CDR2 FNYEAQ. With 5 bases clipped from V and 5 bases from J, the junction kept 9 bases outside the gene matches. The CDR3 is 15 residues long. In DNA, the CDR3 is TGTGCCAGCAGCCGAACTAGCGCCCTTCACAATGAGCAGTTCTTC. Translation gives CASSRTSALHNEQFF. The complete variable domain, with remaining parts taken from reference TRBV7-6 and TRBJ2-1, reads GAGVSQSPRYKVTKRGQDVALRCDPISGHVSLYWYRQALGQGPEFLTYFNYEAQQDKSGLPNDRFSAERPEGSISTLTIQRTEQRDSAMYRCASSRTSALHNEQFFGPGTRLTVL.

This chain links TRBV4-2 with TRBJ2-5, with D maybe TRBD2 (5 bases). The CDR3 loop spans 13 amino acids. Trimming took off 4 bases at V and 3 bases at J, with 9 bases between the two ends. The germline CDR1 and CDR2 sequences are LGHNA and YNFKEQ. For the CDR3, the DNA is TGTGCCAGCAGCCGAAGACTAAAAGAGACCCAGTACTTC. As protein: CASSRRLKETQYF.

The chain recombines TRBV19 with TRBJ1-1, with TRBD1 as a possible D gene (5 bases). The CDR3 spans 13 residues. V dropped 10 bases and J dropped 3 bases, with 15 bases sitting between them. CDR1 and CDR2 (germline): LNHDA, SQIVND (reference sequence). As DNA, the CDR3 is TGTGCCACAACACCAGGGTGGCACACTGAAGCTTTCTTT. It translates to CATTPGWHTEAFF.

Comments on this clone: Within the sample, other DNA sequences also encode this same CDR3. The CDR3 DNA follows: TGTGCCTGGAGTGTAGGCAGTTCTGGAAACACCATATATTTT. This sequence encodes CAWSVGSSGNTIYF. This chain joins TRBV30 and TRBJ1-3; D gene unclear. Between the trimmed V and J ends, which lost 0 bases and 1 base, there was a span of 7 bases. This CDR3 is 14 amino acids long. Germline CDR1 GTSNPN, CDR2 SVGIG (reference sequence).

The gene calls are TRBV7-3 and TRBJ2-2; 9 nucleotides align to TRBD1. With V trimmed by 6 bases and J by 8 bases, 10 bases remained unmatched. This CDR3 spans 15 amino acids. Germline CDR1 reads SGHTA; CDR2 reads FQGTGA. The CDR3 DNA follows: TGTGCCAGCAGGGATGCCGGGACAGGGACAGGGGAGCTGTTTTTT. Its translation is CASRDAGTGTGELFF.

This sequence joins TRBV12-5 and TRBJ2-7, with TRBD1 identical over 9 bases. CDR1 and CDR2 (germline): LGHNT, FRNRAP. V dropped 1 base and J dropped 1; count of bases not matched to a gene: 2. The CDR3 contains 15 residues. CDR3 sequence: CASGLGDRVSYEQYF. The CDR3 DNA reads as TGTGCTAGTGGTTTGGGGGACAGGGTTTCCTACGAGCAGTACTTC.

The chain has TRBV6-1 and TRBJ2-7; D gene unclear. CDR3 length equals 16 residues. Germline V gene lookup returns CDR1 MNHNS and CDR2 SASEGT. V was clipped by 0 bases and J by 0 bases, with 12 bases between them. The CDR3 coding sequence is TGTGCCAGCAGTGAAGCGGCGACACCGGGCTCCTACGAGCAGTACTTC. It codes for CASSEAATPGSYEQYF.

V gene TRBV11-2 combines with J gene TRBJ2-7; TRBD2 might be the D (5 bases). Trimming shortened V by 5 bases and J by 0 bases, and 8 bases separated the two germline ends. The CDR3 covers 13 residues. Germline V CDR1 and CDR2: SGHAT, FQNNGV. CDR3 nucleotide sequence: TGTGCCAGCAGCCTGGGGAGCTCCTACGAGCAGTACTTC. This codes for CASSLGSSYEQYF. The full variable domain, its missing parts supplied by reference TRBV11-2 and TRBJ2-7, is EAGVAQSPRYKIIEKRQSVAFWCNPISGHATLYWYQQILGQGPKLLIQFQNNGVVDDSQLPKDRFSAERLKGVDSTLKIQPAKLEDSAVYLCASSLGSSYEQYFGPGTRLTVT.

The count of this clone is one. The chain is built from TRBV7-2 and TRBJ1-1; D is uncertain. CDR3 size: 16 residues. Germline V lookup: CDR1 SGHTA, CDR2 FQGNSA. V was cut by 3 bases and J by 2 bases, with 16 bases left in between. The CDR3 DNA sequence: TGTGCCAGCAGCTTGTCGGCTGGGTACCGTAACACTGAAGCTTTCTTT. Translated, it gives CASSLSAGYRNTEAFF.

The V gene is TRBV27, the J gene TRBJ2-6, with 14 bases matching TRBD2. Germline V gene lookup returns CDR1 MNHEY and CDR2 SMNVEV (reference sequence). Unmatched junction bases numbered 4, after V lost 8 bases and J lost 4 bases. CDR3 length: 16 amino acids. The CDR3 region has the DNA TGTGCCAGCTCGACTAGCGGGAGGGTAGGGGCCAACGTCCTGACTTTC. The encoded protein is CASSTSGRVGANVLTF.

The V gene is TRBV4-1, the J gene TRBJ2-7; D perhaps matches TRBD2 (5 bases). Trimming removed 5 bases from V and 3 bases from J, with 14 bases in between. Germline-derived CDR1 and CDR2 are MGHRA and YSYEKL. The CDR3 has 14 amino acids. CDR3 protein: CASSLKTDYYEQYF. In DNA form, the CDR3 reads TGCGCCAGCAGCTTAAAGACTGACTACTACGAGCAGTACTTC.

V usage is TRBV5-1 and J usage is TRBJ1-2; possibly TRBD1 for D (6 bases). CDR1 is SGHRS, CDR2 YFSETQ, per germline. The CDR3 covers 14 residues. The V end lost 4 bases, the J end lost 2 bases, and 12 bases lay between the germline ends. CDR3 amino acids: CASSPGDTNYGYTF. The CDR3 DNA reads TGCGCCAGCAGCCCGGGGGACACCAACTATGGCTACACCTTC.

The chain has TRBV27 and TRBJ2-5, with D possibly being TRBD1 or TRBD2 (6 bases each). Germline V gives CDR1 MNHEY, CDR2 SMNVEV (reference sequence). CDR3 size: 14 residues. V was pared by 0 bases and J by 4 bases, with 9 bases between. In DNA form, the CDR3 reads TGTGCCAGCAGTTTATCAGGGGGGAGAGAGACCCAGTACTTC. Translated: CASSLSGGRETQYF.

This rearrangement joins TRBV18 to TRBJ2-5; 9 positions agree with TRBD2. The CDR3 contains 14 residues. Per germline, CDR1 KGHSH and CDR2 LQKENI. The ends lost 2 bases at V and 3 bases at J; junction bases unmatched: 1. CDR3 in amino acids: CASSPAGGEETQYF. CDR3 coding DNA: TGTGCCAGCTCACCAGCGGGAGGGGAAGAGACCCAGTACTTC.

On this clone itself: Distinct nucleotide sequences in the sample also encode this CDR3. The chain uses TRBV27 and TRBJ2-2; 9 positions match TRBD2. From germline, CDR1 is MNHEY and CDR2 SMNVEV (reference sequence). V lost 5 bases, J lost 6 bases, and 13 bases stayed unmatched. The CDR3 extends over 17 amino acids. The CDR3 DNA reads as TGTGCCAGCAGTCCGACCGGGGCGGGAGGGCCATCCGGGGAGCTGTTTTTT. It translates to CASSPTGAGGPSGELFF.

The chain is built from TRBV11-2 and TRBJ1-4, with D possibly TRBD1 on 6 matching bases. Germline-derived CDR1 and CDR2 are SGHAT and FQNNGV. CDR3 length equals 14 residues. The V gene lost 0 bases and the J gene lost 5 bases, with 7 bases spanning the gap. The CDR3 here is CASSLDTGNEKLFF. As DNA, the CDR3 is TGTGCCAGCAGCTTAGACACAGGGAATGAAAAACTGTTTTTT.

This clone occurred a few times. The chain joins TRBV19 to TRBJ2-2; 10 bases fit TRBD1. Losses at the gene ends were 9 bases for V and 6 bases for J; bases not matched to a gene: 7. Germline CDR1 LNHDA, CDR2 SQIVND (reference sequence). The CDR3 covers 14 residues. Here the CDR3 reads CASRQGAESGELFF. In DNA form, the CDR3 reads TGTGCCAGCAGACAGGGGGCGGAATCCGGGGAGCTGTTTTTT.